The clone carrying this TCR beta chain was counted between two and nine times. What it binds is unknown. The sample is drawn from a study of T-cell reconstitution after alpha-beta-depleted transplantation in children. Study outcomes and limitations: The study traced high day-60 TCRbeta diversity in some patients to surviving recipient T cells and thymic progenitors. Counts and diversity of T cells one year after transplant came mostly from newly produced T cells.

Germline-derived CDR1 and CDR2 are SGHVS and FQNEAQ. This CDR3 contains 15 residues. Trimming removed 5 bases from V and 5 bases from J, with 18 bases in between. The library targeted TCRbeta and was prepared with unique molecular identifiers. TCRdb re-called the PCR reads through MiXCR, storing one row per CDR3 protein. The sample comprises 530,000 or so distinct CDR3 sequences, approximately 30% of which are singletons, and 35% to 40% rests with the top ten. This receptor was identified in a boy in the first two years of life with Wiskott-Aldrich syndrome, due to receive a stem cell transplant. The specimen was PBMCs, collected before TCRalphabeta/CD19-depleted stem cell transplant. The chain combines TRBV7-8 with TRBJ2-5; D may be TRBD1 or TRBD2 (5 bases each). This CDR3 is CASSHHREGEETQYF. The CDR3 coding sequence is TGTGCCAGCAGCCACCACCGGGAAGGGGAGGAGACCCAGTACTTC.